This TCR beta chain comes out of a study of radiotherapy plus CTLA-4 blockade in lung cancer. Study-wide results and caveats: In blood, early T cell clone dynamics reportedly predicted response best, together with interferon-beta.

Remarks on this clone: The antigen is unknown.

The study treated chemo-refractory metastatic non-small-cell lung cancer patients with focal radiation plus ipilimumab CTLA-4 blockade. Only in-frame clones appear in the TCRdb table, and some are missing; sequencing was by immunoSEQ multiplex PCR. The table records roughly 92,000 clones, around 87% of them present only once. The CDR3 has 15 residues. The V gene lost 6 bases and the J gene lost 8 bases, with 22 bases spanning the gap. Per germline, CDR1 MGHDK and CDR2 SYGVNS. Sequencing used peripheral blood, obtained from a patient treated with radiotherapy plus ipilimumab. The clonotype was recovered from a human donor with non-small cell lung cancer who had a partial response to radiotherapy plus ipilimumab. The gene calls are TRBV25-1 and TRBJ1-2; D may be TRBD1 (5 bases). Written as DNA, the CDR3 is TGTGCCAGCAGGAAGACCGGGACTAACGTTAGAGGCTACACCTTC. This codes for CASRKTGTNVRGYTF.